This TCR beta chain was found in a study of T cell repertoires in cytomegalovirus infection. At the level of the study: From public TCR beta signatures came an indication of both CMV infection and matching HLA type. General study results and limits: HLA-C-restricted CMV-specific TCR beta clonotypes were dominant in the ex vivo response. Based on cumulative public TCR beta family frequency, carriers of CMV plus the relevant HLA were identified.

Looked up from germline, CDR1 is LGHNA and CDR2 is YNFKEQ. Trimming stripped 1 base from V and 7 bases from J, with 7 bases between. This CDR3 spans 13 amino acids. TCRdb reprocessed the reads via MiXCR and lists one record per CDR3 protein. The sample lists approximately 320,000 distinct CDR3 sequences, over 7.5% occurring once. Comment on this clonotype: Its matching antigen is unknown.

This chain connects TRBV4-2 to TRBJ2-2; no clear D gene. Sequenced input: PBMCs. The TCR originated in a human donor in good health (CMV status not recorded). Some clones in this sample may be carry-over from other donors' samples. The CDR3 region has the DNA TGTGCCAGCAGCCAAGGAGACGGCGGGGAGCTGTTTTTT. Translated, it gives CASSQGDGGELFF.